This T cell receptor beta chain was found in a study of control samples from healthy donors and cancer patients. Profiling relied on immunoSEQ multiplex PCR, and the TCRdb table lists in-frame clones only, not all of them. The data show approximately 100,000 clones, under 90% seen once. Only a few counts were recorded for this clone. This receptor was taken from a middle-aged woman in good health. Sequences were obtained from blood.

The CDR3 DNA reads as TGTGCCACCTCACCTCAGGGGAATCAGCCCCAGCATTTT. Residues: CATSPQGNQPQHF. The chain recombines TRBV6-6 with TRBJ1-5, with D possibly being TRBD1 (6 bases). The germline V gene has CDR1 MNHNY and CDR2 SVGAGI (reference sequence). Trimming left V 10 bases short and J 4 bases short, with 14 bases between. This CDR3 region has 13 residues.